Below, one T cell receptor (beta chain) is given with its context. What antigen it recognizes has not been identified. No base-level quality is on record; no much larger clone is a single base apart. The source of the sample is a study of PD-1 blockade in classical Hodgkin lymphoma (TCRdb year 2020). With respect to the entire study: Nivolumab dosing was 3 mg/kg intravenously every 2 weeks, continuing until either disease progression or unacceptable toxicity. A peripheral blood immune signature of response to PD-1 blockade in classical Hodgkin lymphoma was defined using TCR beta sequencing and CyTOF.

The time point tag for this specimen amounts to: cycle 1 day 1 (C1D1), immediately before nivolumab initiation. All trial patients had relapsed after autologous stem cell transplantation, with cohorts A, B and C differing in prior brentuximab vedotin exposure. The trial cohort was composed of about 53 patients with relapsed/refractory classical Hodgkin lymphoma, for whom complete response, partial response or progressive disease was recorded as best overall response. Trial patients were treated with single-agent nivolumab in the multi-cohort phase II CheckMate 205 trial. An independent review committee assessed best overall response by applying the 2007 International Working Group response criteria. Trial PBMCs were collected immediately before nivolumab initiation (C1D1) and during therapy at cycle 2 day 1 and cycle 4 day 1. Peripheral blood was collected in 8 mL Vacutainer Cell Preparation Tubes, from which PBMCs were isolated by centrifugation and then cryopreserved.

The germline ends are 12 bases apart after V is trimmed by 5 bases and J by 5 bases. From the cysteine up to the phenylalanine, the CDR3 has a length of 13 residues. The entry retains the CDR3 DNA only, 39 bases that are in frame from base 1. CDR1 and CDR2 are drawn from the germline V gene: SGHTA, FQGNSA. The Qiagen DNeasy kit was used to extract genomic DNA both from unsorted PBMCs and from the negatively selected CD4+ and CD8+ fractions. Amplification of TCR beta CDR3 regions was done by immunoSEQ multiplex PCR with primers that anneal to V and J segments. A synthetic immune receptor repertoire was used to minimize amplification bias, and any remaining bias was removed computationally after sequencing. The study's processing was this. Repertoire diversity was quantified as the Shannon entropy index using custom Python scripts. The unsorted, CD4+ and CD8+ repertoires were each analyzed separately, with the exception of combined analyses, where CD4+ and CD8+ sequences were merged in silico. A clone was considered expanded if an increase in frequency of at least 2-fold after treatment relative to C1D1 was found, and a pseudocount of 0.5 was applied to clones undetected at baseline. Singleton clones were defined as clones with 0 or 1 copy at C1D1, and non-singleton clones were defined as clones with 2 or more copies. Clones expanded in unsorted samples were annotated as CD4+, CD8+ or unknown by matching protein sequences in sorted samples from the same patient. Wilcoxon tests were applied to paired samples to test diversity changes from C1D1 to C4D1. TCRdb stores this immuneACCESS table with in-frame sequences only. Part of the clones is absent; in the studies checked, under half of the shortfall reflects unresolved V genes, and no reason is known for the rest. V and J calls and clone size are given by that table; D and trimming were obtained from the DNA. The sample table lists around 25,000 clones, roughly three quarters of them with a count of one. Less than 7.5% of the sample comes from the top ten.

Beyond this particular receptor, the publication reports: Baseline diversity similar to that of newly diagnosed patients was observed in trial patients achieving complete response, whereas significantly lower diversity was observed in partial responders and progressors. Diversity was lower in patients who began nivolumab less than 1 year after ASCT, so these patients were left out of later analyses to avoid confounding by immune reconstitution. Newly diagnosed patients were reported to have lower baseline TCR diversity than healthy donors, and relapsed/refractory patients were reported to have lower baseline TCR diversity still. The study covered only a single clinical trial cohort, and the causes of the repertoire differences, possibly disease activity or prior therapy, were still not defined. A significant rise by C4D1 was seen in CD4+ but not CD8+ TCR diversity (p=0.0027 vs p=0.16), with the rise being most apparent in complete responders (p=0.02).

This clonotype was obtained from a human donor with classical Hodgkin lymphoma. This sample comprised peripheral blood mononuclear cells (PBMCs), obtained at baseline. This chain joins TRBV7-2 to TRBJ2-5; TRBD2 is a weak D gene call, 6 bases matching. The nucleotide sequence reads TGTGCCAGCAGCCGTAAAGGAGGGGAGACCCAGTACTTC. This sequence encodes CASSRKGGETQYF.